A single sample gave rise to the 12 T cell receptor delta chains below, sequenced in a study of gamma-delta chains in newborns, infants, children. TCRdb called clones anew from the reads with CATT. The sample contains some 2,300 delta-chain clones, 7.5% to 10% of which appear only once. What was sequenced was blood. All receptors come from a child who was a newborn, infant or young child, either healthy, febrile or measles-vaccinated (not recorded which).

This clone was found a few times. The chain carries TRDV2 and TRDJ1; D is possibly TRDD3 (6 bases). CDR1 is GEAIGNYY, CDR2 EKD, per germline. This CDR3 contains 16 residues. Between the trimmed V and J ends, which lost 9 bases and 2 bases, there was a span of 24 bases. In DNA, the CDR3 is TGTGCCACCGTCGGCGCGGATCCCCTGGGGACCGATAAACTCATCTTT. This sequence encodes CATVGADPLGTDKLIF.

This clone was detected only a few times. The genes are TRDV2 and TRDJ1; TRDD3 agrees at 7 bases. J was trimmed by 1 base and V by 9 bases; bases with no gene match: 4. This CDR3 spans 12 amino acids. Looked up from germline, CDR1 is GEAIGNYY and CDR2 is EKD. Here the CDR3 DNA reads TGTGCCACCTGGGGGTCCACCGATAAACTCATCTTT. Translating it yields CATWGSTDKLIF.

A few counts support this clone. The junction does not match germline at one end; this may be a read error. V usage is TRDV1 and J usage is TRDJ1; 9 bases map to TRDD3. Germline-derived CDR1 and CDR2 are TSWWSYY and QGS. The CDR3 has 18 residues. The CDR3 region has the DNA TGTGCTCTTGGGGAAATTCCTACCTGGGGATACGACACCGATAAATTCATCTTT. This sequence encodes CALGEIPTWGYDTDKFIF.

Details on this clone: The protein recorded in TCRdb matches a much larger clone and deviates from this DNA's translation at residue 4, suggesting a read error; the protein here is obtained by translating the DNA. The gene calls are TRDV2 and TRDJ3; 8 nucleotides line up with TRDD3. CDR3 size: 18 residues. Germline-derived CDR1 and CDR2 are GEAIGNYY and EKD. CDR3 amino acids: CACATVGGSTWDTRQMFF. The DNA for the CDR3 is TGTGCCTGTGCCACCGTTGGGGGATCAACCTGGGACACCCGACAGATGTTTTTC.

This clone has a handful of counts. TCRdb's entry gives the protein of a much larger clone, which mismatches this DNA's translation at residue 4, likely from a read error; the protein reported here is translated from the DNA. The J gene is TRDJ3, the V gene TRDV2; 8 bases are shared with TRDD3. The CDR3 has 18 amino acids. J gave up 1 base and V 5 bases, and 9 bases lay outside the gene matches. Germline V gene lookup returns CDR1 GEAIGNYY and CDR2 EKD. CDR3 DNA sequence: TGTGCCTGTGCCACACTGGGGGCTGTGTCCTGGGACACCCGACAGATGTTTTTC. As protein: CACATLGAVSWDTRQMFF.

This rearrangement joins TRAV29/DV5 to TRDJ1, with 7 bases aligning to TRDD3. J was trimmed by 0 bases and V by 3 bases; bases with no gene match: 11. Per germline, CDR1 NSMFDY and CDR2 ISSIKDK. CDR3 length equals 16 residues. In DNA form, the CDR3 reads TGTGCAGCAAAGAGAGGCCTGGGGGTATACACCGATAAACTCATCTTT. Protein product: CAAKRGLGVYTDKLIF.

Only a few counts were recorded for this clone. TCRdb records a much larger clone's protein for this DNA, with a difference at residue 4 that likely arises from a read error; the protein given is the translation of the DNA. The chain uses TRDV2 and TRDJ2, with TRDD3 identical over 13 bases. The CDR3 length is 16 residues. V lost 5 bases and J lost 4; bases outside the gene matches: 6. The germline gives CDR1 GEAIGNYY, CDR2 EKD. The CDR3 coding sequence is TGTGCCTGTGCCCTTACTGGGGGATACGCGACAGCACAACTCTTCTTT. Translation: CACALTGGYATAQLFF.

As to this clone: TCRdb pairs this DNA with a much larger clone's protein that differs at residue 13, likely a read error; the protein shown was translated from the DNA. The chain recombines TRDV2 with TRDJ1; D possibly uses TRDD2 or TRDD3 (5 bases each). CDR3 size: 15 residues. Germline lookup yields CDR1 GEAIGNYY and CDR2 EKD. The CDR3 protein is CACDTLPSGTDKPIF. For the CDR3, the DNA is TGTGCCTGTGACACTCTTCCCTCTGGGACCGATAAACCCATCTTT.

The CDR3 DNA follows: TGTGCCACGTACTGGGGGATCATCTCCTGGGACACCCGACAGATGTTTTTC. Translation: CATYWGIISWDTRQMFF. This chain joins TRDV2 and TRDJ3; 10 nucleotides match TRDD3. Germline V gene data show CDR1 as GEAIGNYY and CDR2 as EKD. The CDR3 runs to 17 residues. V lost 9 bases to trimming and J lost 0 bases; unmatched junction nucleotides: 7.

This clone was seen more than once but under ten times. The chain has TRDV2 and TRDJ3; 10 bases line up with TRDD3. Germline loops: CDR1 GEAIGNYY, CDR2 EKD. The CDR3 totals 18 residues. The V segment lost 2 bases and the J segment 0 bases; nucleotides outside the gene matches: 3. This CDR3 is CACDILGDRSWDTRQMFF. The CDR3 DNA follows: TGTGCCTGTGACATACTGGGGGATCGCTCCTGGGACACCCGACAGATGTTTTTC.

This clone was seen more than once but under ten times. The protein given by TCRdb reflects a much larger clone and differs at residue 4 from this DNA's translation, likely from a read error; the protein shown is the DNA's translation. The chain uses TRDV2 and TRDJ1; 8 bases map to TRDD3. Germline CDR1 reads GEAIGNYY; CDR2 reads EKD. This CDR3 comprises 15 residues. V lost 5 bases, J lost 0 bases, and 7 bases stayed unmatched. CDR3 loop: CACGKRGYYTDKLIF. DNA of the CDR3: TGTGCCTGTGGCAAGAGGGGATACTACACCGATAAACTCATCTTT.

V and J are TRDV1 and TRDJ1; TRDD3 matches 13 bases. The CDR3 contains 23 residues. Trimming cost V 2 bases and J 0 bases; bases outside gene matches: 21. Germline V CDR1 and CDR2: TSWWSYY, QGS. CDR3 in DNA: TGTGCTCTTGGGGAAGCCCCTGTAGAAACAGACTGGGGGATACGCGTGTACACCGATAAACTCATCTTT. This gives the protein CALGEAPVETDWGIRVYTDKLIF.